Following are 28 T cell receptor beta chains from one sample sequenced in a study of blood T cell repertoires in COVID-19. Sequenced by immunoSEQ multiplex PCR; TCRdb stores in-frame clones only, minus some. The sample consists of some 330,000 clones, 85% to 90% of them appearing once. Sequenced input: peripheral blood. These receptors all stem from a woman aged 45-65 years with active or convalescent COVID-19.

The chain carries TRBV15 and TRBJ2-7, with D possibly matching TRBD1 (6 bases). V lost 1 base, J lost 2 bases, and 15 bases lay in between. The CDR3 sequence is 16 residues long. Germline values: CDR1 LNHNV, CDR2 YYDKDF (reference sequence). CDR3 bases: TGTGCCACCAGCAGAGGATCAGGACAGTCCCCCTACGAGCAGTACTTC. Translating gives CATSRGSGQSPYEQYF.

This chain links TRBV18 with TRBJ2-7; maybe TRBD1 (5 bases). This CDR3 is 14 amino acids long. Germline values: CDR1 KGHSH, CDR2 LQKENI. The V end was cut by 2 bases, the J end by 3 bases, with 11 bases between. Here the CDR3 reads CASSPGALHYEQYF. CDR3 DNA: TGTGCCAGCTCACCAGGGGCCCTCCACTACGAGCAGTACTTC.

This clone was detected a few times. J is TRBJ2-2 and V is TRBV14, with D uncertain. CDR3 length: 15 residues. CDR1 is SGHDN, CDR2 FVKESK, per germline. Between the trimmed V and J ends, which lost 5 bases and 0 bases, there was a span of 10 bases. CDR3 residues: CASSSGIPNTGELFF. DNA for the CDR3: TGTGCCAGCAGCTCAGGAATTCCGAACACCGGGGAGCTGTTTTTT.

The chain combines TRBV3-1 (or the pseudogene TRBV3-2) with TRBJ2-7, with 12 bases aligning to TRBD1. The CDR3 spans 17 residues. Germline V gene data show CDR1 as LGHDT and CDR2 as YNNKEL (reference sequence). V was pared by 5 bases and J by 4 bases, with 12 bases of the junction left unmatched. The DNA of the CDR3 is TGTGCCAGCAGCGTAACCACCGGGACAGGGGGCCCGTACGAGCAGTACTTC. It encodes CASSVTTGTGGPYEQYF.

The chain couples TRBV18 to TRBJ1-1; 8 bases are a match to TRBD1. Germline V CDR1 and CDR2: KGHSH, LQKENI. CDR3 length: 15 residues. Losses at the gene ends were 6 bases for V and 1 base for J; bases not matched to a gene: 7. The CDR3 DNA reads as TGTGCCAGCTCGCCGAACAGGGGGAGGAACACTGAAGCTTTCTTT. Amino acids: CASSPNRGRNTEAFF.

V is TRBV28 and J is TRBJ1-4; 7 positions match TRBD1. In germline, CDR1 is MDHEN, CDR2 SYDVKM. V shed 4 bases, J shed 3 bases, and the junction held 8 bases outside the gene matches. The CDR3 extends over 16 amino acids. CDR3 region: CASSSYSGQPNEKLFF. The CDR3 DNA reads as TGTGCCAGCAGTTCCTATTCGGGACAGCCTAATGAAAAACTGTTTTTT.

This clone was seen only a few times. The genes are TRBV30 and TRBJ1-2, with a weak D call TRBD1 (6 bases). Germline V gives CDR1 GTSNPN, CDR2 SVGIG (reference sequence). This CDR3 comprises 13 residues. The germline V and J ends were trimmed by 8 bases and 2 bases, with 15 bases remaining between them. The CDR3 DNA sequence: TGTGCCCTAGGACAGTTTGGGAACTATGGCTACACCTTC. This codes for CALGQFGNYGYTF.

The J gene is TRBJ2-1, the V gene TRBV28; 12 bases map to TRBD2. The ends lost 5 bases at V and 6 bases at J; junction bases unmatched: 5. Germline V gene lookup returns CDR1 MDHEN and CDR2 SYDVKM. The CDR3 runs to 15 residues. CDR3 loop: CASSEGLAGFNEQFF. DNA for the CDR3: TGTGCCAGCAGTGAAGGACTAGCGGGGTTCAATGAGCAGTTCTTC.

This chain connects TRBV6-1 to TRBJ2-2; D not certain. The CDR3 loop spans 14 amino acids. V lost 6 bases and J 0 bases, leaving 8 bases between the germline ends. Germline V gene data show CDR1 as MNHNS and CDR2 as SASEGT. The CDR3: CASRASANTGELFF. CDR3 DNA: TGTGCCAGCAGGGCCTCCGCGAACACCGGGGAGCTGTTTTTT.

The chain joins TRBV10-3 to TRBJ1-1; possible D gene TRBD1, 6 bases. The V and J ends lost 6 bases and 0 bases respectively, with 11 bases between them. The germline gives CDR1 ENHRY, CDR2 SYGVKD. The length of the CDR3 is 14 residues. This CDR3 is CAISLGQLNTEAFF. CDR3 nucleotide sequence: TGTGCCATCAGCCTGGGACAATTGAACACTGAAGCTTTCTTT.

The chain combines TRBV3-1 (or the pseudogene TRBV3-2) with TRBJ2-5, with 12 bases aligning to TRBD2. The trim removed 4 bases at V and 6 bases at J, leaving 6 bases unmatched. CDR1 is LGHDT and CDR2 is YNNKEL in the germline V gene (reference sequence). The CDR3 loop spans 15 amino acids. Here the CDR3 reads CASSRLAGDKKTQYF. The DNA of the CDR3 is TGTGCCAGCAGCCGACTAGCGGGGGACAAAAAGACCCAGTACTTC.

This rearrangement joins TRBV7-9 to TRBJ1-4; D may be TRBD1 (5 bases). CDR1 is SEHNR, CDR2 FQNEAQ, per germline (reference sequence). V lost 1 base and J 6 bases, leaving 15 bases between the germline ends. This CDR3 is 16 amino acids long. DNA for the CDR3: TGTGCCAGCAGCTTAGGGACGACAGAAAATTATGAAAAACTGTTTTTT. Translated, it gives CASSLGTTENYEKLFF.

J is TRBJ2-3 and V is TRBV6-4; 9 positions agree with TRBD1. The V segment lost 4 bases and the J segment 3 bases; nucleotides outside the gene matches: 5. Germline V gene lookup returns CDR1 MRHNA and CDR2 SNTAGT. The CDR3 totals 15 residues. The CDR3 DNA follows: TGTGCCAGCAGTGTCGCCGGGACAGGGACAGATACGCAGTATTTT. Translated, it gives CASSVAGTGTDTQYF.

This sequence joins TRBV24-1 and TRBJ1-2; no reliable D call. The CDR3 length is 13 residues. V was cut by 3 bases and J by 8 bases, with 12 bases left in between. Germline loops: CDR1 KGHDR, CDR2 SFDVKD. CDR3 DNA sequence: TGTGCCACCAGTGATGTCAAGAGGCGAGGCTACACCTTC. Amino acids: CATSDVKRRGYTF.

This rearrangement joins TRBV7-8 to TRBJ2-1; 9 nucleotides line up with TRBD1. With 8 bases clipped from V and 4 bases from J, the junction kept 9 bases outside the gene matches. The CDR3 contains 15 residues. Germline assignment: CDR1 SGHVS and CDR2 FQNEAQ. DNA for the CDR3: TGTGCCAGCGGAAACAAACAGGGGGCGTACAATGAGCAGTTCTTC. Protein product: CASGNKQGAYNEQFF.

The CDR3 DNA is TGTGCCAGCAGGACAGTCGTTTACTATGGCTACACCTTC. Translated: CASRTVVYYGYTF. The V call is TRBV28, the J call TRBJ1-2, with D possibly matching TRBD1 (5 bases). Trimming took 6 bases from V and 3 from J, leaving 11 bases between them. This CDR3 has 13 amino acids. Germline V gene lookup returns CDR1 MDHEN and CDR2 SYDVKM.

In this sample, this clone turned up once. This chain uses TRBV14 with TRBJ1-2; D is unclear. This CDR3 has 13 residues. The ends were cut back, 1 base at V and 2 bases at J, with 5 bases in the middle. Germline V gives CDR1 SGHDN, CDR2 FVKESK. CDR3 nucleotide sequence: TGTGCCAGCAGCCAAGTTGAGAACTATGGCTACACCTTC. Protein: CASSQVENYGYTF.

The rearrangement joins TRBV5-6 to TRBJ2-7, with 7 bases matching TRBD1. This CDR3 region has 13 residues. With 7 bases clipped from V and 4 bases from J, the junction kept 8 bases outside the gene matches. CDR1 is SGHDT and CDR2 is YYEEEE in the germline V gene. CDR3 DNA: TGTGCCAGCGCTCGGGACAGTCAATACGAGCAGTACTTC. This gives the protein CASARDSQYEQYF. Full variable domain (rest looked up from reference TRBV5-6 and TRBJ2-7): DAGVTQSPTHLIKTRGQQVTLRCSPKSGHDTVSWYQQALGQGPQFIFQYYEEEERQRGNFPDRFSGHQFPNYSSELNVNALLLGDSALYLCASARDSQYEQYFGPGTRLTVT.

V gene TRBV7-9 combines with J gene TRBJ1-3, with 7 bases that match TRBD1. Trimming took 8 bases from V and 0 from J; bases not matched to a gene: 4. Germline lookup yields CDR1 SEHNR and CDR2 FQNEAQ (reference sequence). This CDR3 is 14 amino acids long. CDR3 protein: CASRQGSSGNTIYF. Written as DNA, the CDR3 is TGTGCCAGCCGACAGGGAAGCTCTGGAAACACCATATATTTT.

V and J are TRBV30 and TRBJ1-1, with unresolved D. V was clipped by 0 bases and J by 0 bases, with 5 bases between them. CDR1 is GTSNPN, CDR2 SVGIG, per germline (reference sequence). CDR3 size: 13 residues. The CDR3 coding sequence is TGTGCCTGGAGTGTGCAGGTGAACACTGAAGCTTTCTTT. It codes for CAWSVQVNTEAFF.

The count of this clone is one. V is TRBV10-3 and J is TRBJ1-2, with D tentatively TRBD1 (5 bases). Germline loops: CDR1 ENHRY, CDR2 SYGVKD. CDR3 length: 14 amino acids. The V end lost 5 bases, the J end lost 6 bases, and 16 bases lay between the germline ends. CDR3 residues: CAISSLQGSNGYTF. Written as DNA, the CDR3 is TGTGCCATCAGTTCTTTGCAGGGCTCGAATGGCTACACCTTC.

The rearrangement uses TRBV2 and TRBJ2-7, with TRBD2 identical over 8 bases. The CDR3 sequence is 16 residues long. With 6 bases clipped from V and 1 base from J, the junction kept 11 bases outside the gene matches. The V gene's germline CDR1 is SNHLY and CDR2 FYNNEI. CDR3 loop: CASSPGTSILSYEQYF. The CDR3 DNA sequence: TGTGCCAGCAGCCCGGGGACTAGTATTCTGTCCTACGAGCAGTACTTC.

This clone was observed many times. V usage is TRBV19 and J usage is TRBJ1-1, with D tentatively TRBD1 (6 bases). This CDR3 spans 13 amino acids. In germline, CDR1 is LNHDA, CDR2 SQIVND (reference sequence). The germline V and J ends were trimmed by 6 bases and 1 base, with 9 bases remaining between them. Here the CDR3 DNA reads TGTGCCAGTAGCCTCAGGGGGAACACTGAAGCTTTCTTT. Protein: CASSLRGNTEAFF.

The chain links TRBV7-2 to TRBJ2-7, with TRBD2 identical over 11 bases. CDR1 and CDR2 from the germline V gene are SGHTA and FQGNSA. V shed 5 bases and J 12 bases; nucleotides not matched to a gene: 12. The CDR3 has 14 residues. The CDR3 sequence: CASSNLAGGLGLYF. CDR3 nucleotides: TGTGCCAGCAGCAACTTAGCGGGGGGGCTGGGACTGTACTTC.

The rearrangement joins TRBV3-1 (or the pseudogene TRBV3-2) to TRBJ2-1; the D gene is possibly TRBD1 (5 bases). The CDR3 has 13 amino acids. CDR1 is LGHDT, CDR2 YNNKEL, per germline (reference sequence). Between the trimmed V and J ends, which lost 5 bases and 3 bases, there was a span of 8 bases. This chain's CDR3 is CASSYDSYNEQFF. The DNA of the CDR3 is TGTGCCAGCAGCTACGACAGCTACAATGAGCAGTTCTTC.

The chain joins TRBV7-8 to TRBJ2-1; 12 nucleotides line up with TRBD1. V gave up 4 bases and J gave up 7 bases; unmatched junction bases: 8. CDR1 is SGHVS and CDR2 is FQNEAQ in the germline V gene. There are 16 residues in the CDR3. The CDR3 spells CASSYTGTGGRNEQFF. The CDR3 bases are TGTGCCAGCAGCTACACCGGGACAGGGGGCAGGAATGAGCAGTTCTTC. Full variable domain (missing parts from reference TRBV7-8 and TRBJ2-1): GAGVSQSPRYKVAKRGQDVALRCDPISGHVSLFWYQQALGQGPEFLTYFQNEAQLDKSGLPSDRFFAERPEGSVSTLKIQRTQQEDSAVYLCASSYTGTGGRNEQFFGPGTRLTVL.

The genes are TRBV5-1 and TRBJ2-3, with 11 bases that match TRBD2. The trim removed 4 bases at V and 3 bases at J, leaving 7 bases unmatched. Germline V gene sequence: CDR1 SGHRS, CDR2 YFSETQ. CDR3 length equals 16 residues. The CDR3 is CASSVLAGGRTDTQYF. The CDR3 nucleotides read TGCGCCAGCAGCGTGTTAGCGGGGGGGCGGACAGATACGCAGTATTTT.

The chain is built from TRBV15 and TRBJ1-5, with no clear D. Trimming removed 3 bases at V and 3 bases at J, with 6 bases between. Germline CDR1 and CDR2: LNHNV and YYDKDF (reference sequence). The CDR3 is 13 amino acids. The chain's CDR3 is CATSRQINQPQHF. The CDR3 DNA reads as TGTGCCACCAGCAGGCAGATCAATCAGCCCCAGCATTTT.